This section outlines one TCR beta chain sequence together with its context. Its antigen remains undetermined. Base-call qualities are not available, and no considerably larger clone is one nucleotide away. The donors were healthy, HIV-negative adults who had no recently reported acute infections or vaccinations. Every donor was a Caucasian adult residing in Nashville, Tennessee, USA. For unsorted samples, 85 million to 100 million PBMCs were counted, and genomic DNA was extracted using the QIAamp DNA Blood Mini kit. Blood was obtained by leukapheresis, after which PBMCs were separated by Ficoll-Histopaque density gradient centrifugation and cryopreserved in liquid nitrogen vapor phase. The data were obtained in a study of shared clonotypes between healthy human individuals (TCRdb year 2020). For context, the study as a whole: The cohort comprised a couple of women and a few men aged 18 to 49 years. To estimate repertoire size and how much clonotype sharing occurs between individuals, the study deeply sequenced the blood TCR repertoires of five healthy adults. To increase sequencing depth and limit assay-specific biases, different laboratories used diverse techniques to prepare libraries and sequence TCR repertoires. Between about 0.94 and 10 billion PBMCs per donor were obtained by leukapheresis.

General study outcomes and caveats: The small number of donors limited the genetic and exposure-history diversity represented. Only blood was sampled, and tissue TCR repertoires likely differ from those in blood. Pairwise subsampling indicated that sequencing depth was expected to affect the degree of clonotype sharing among donors.

Using the deep immunoSEQ assay, TCR CDR3 regions were amplified from genomic DNA by multiplex PCR. Genomic DNA extracted from each cell subset was distributed evenly over all wells of several immunoSEQ 96-well plates, and each plate served as one replicate. Each replicate PCR for unsorted PBMC received roughly 300 ng genomic DNA, equal to approximately 29,000 T cell genomes. Unsorted PBMC genomic DNA was sequenced across ten immunoSEQ deep assay plates. Purified libraries were quantified with a Qubit 3.0 fluorometer, sized on a Bioanalyzer 2100, and re-quantified with the KAPA Library Quantification kit. Every immunoSEQ 96-well plate was sequenced on a dedicated single-read 150-cycle Illumina NextSeq 550 flow cell. The study's processing was this. The immunoSEQ output contained only junctional sequences without quality scores, so filtering could not match that applied to full-length reads. Sequences were annotated with PyIR, a Python wrapper for IgBLAST v1.9, and V/J genes and CDR3 were assigned using IMGT germline references. Reads were filtered out if the reads had weak V/J assignments (E-value above 1e-6), no CDR3, stop codons, out-of-frame junctions, or ambiguous translated residues. V3J clonotypes were defined as sequences sharing an identical inferred V gene, J gene, and CDR3 amino acid sequence. To compute the percentage overlap between repertoires, the number of shared unique clonotypes was divided by the size of the smaller repertoire. Richness of each repertoire was evaluated using RTK rarefaction, the Chao1 estimator, and Recon v2.1 estimates of unobserved clonotypes. Sourced from immuneACCESS, this table was stored by TCRdb with only in-frame sequences that have V and J called. A share of the clones is absent; for the studies checked, an unresolved V gene accounts for under half, and the remainder has no known explanation. V, J and clone size derive from that table, while D and trimming were established from the DNA sequence. This sample lists some 490,000 clones; 65% to 85% were detected once. The ten most abundant clones make up 10% to 15% of the sample.

As encoded in the germline V gene, CDR1 is MDHEN while CDR2 is SYDVKM. The CDR3 numbers 15 residues from cysteine through phenylalanine. Of all the DNA, just the CDR3 is kept, 45 bases in frame from base 1. V loses 6 bases at its end and J loses 6 bases; junction bases beyond the gene matches: 8. The sequence came from a woman between 40 and 55 years old in good health. Some clones in this sample may be carry-over from other donors' samples. The sequence joins TRBV28 to TRBJ1-5; 10 middle bases align to TRBD1. What was sequenced was PBMCs. Here the CDR3 is given as CASRPGQGVSQPQHF. Read as DNA, the sequence is TGTGCCAGCAGACCCGGACAGGGGGTCTCTCAGCCCCAGCATTTT.